Listed here is a single T cell receptor (beta chain). The antigen it recognizes is unknown. The sample holds no much larger clone one base away, and base qualities are not on file. The sample originates from a study of blood T cells in healthy people across ages (dated by TCRdb to 2013 to 2016). Some background on the complete study: Template switching captured roughly one uniquely barcoded TCR beta cDNA molecule per two T cells in model experiments. Age-related changes in TCR beta repertoire diversity were measured in the study by deep sequencing normalized with unique cDNA molecular identifiers. The donors were split into four age groups: young (average 16 years), middle-aged (nearly 40), aged (over 55) and long-lived (approximately 80). To avoid experimental bias, donors of different ages were spread randomly across the sequencing lanes. Two additional independent replicas of 1 million unique cDNA reads from the same blood draw were analyzed for two donors (one aged 18 to 30 and one aged 80 or older).

General conclusions and limits of the study: Estimates of total diversity based on one million sequenced T cells were regarded as lower bounds and as underestimates. Because the CMV infection status of the donors was unknown, age-related changes in expanded clonotypes may potentially have been confounded. Conclusive comparison of naive and antigen-experienced compartments was prevented by the profiling of bulk unsorted PBMCs. Compared with the aged group, more naive CD4+ T cells, fewer expanded clones and increased TCR diversity were shown by the long-lived group, suggesting age selection. Observed TCR beta diversity correlated strongly with the percentage of naive T cells measured by flow cytometry. Observed TCR beta diversity per million T cells fell roughly linearly with age, and a significant reduction was already apparent by age around 39.

Donors were about 36 systemically healthy Caucasian individuals from Russia aged roughly 6 to 100 years. About 10 milliliters of peripheral blood were collected from each donor into EDTA-treated Vacutainer tubes. PBMCs were isolated by Ficoll-Paque density-gradient centrifugation, with at least 6 million obtained per sample. Trizol reagent was used to extract total RNA from PBMCs, with at least 5.5 micrograms per sample. For every donor, an aliquot of PBMCs went through flow cytometry to measure the percentages of naive CD45RAhigh/CD27high T cells. Taken from the germline V gene, the CDR1 and CDR2 loops are SGDLS and YYNGEE. Trimmed from V: 3 bases; trimmed from J: 3 bases; junction bases lacking a gene match: 15. Including the terminal cysteine and phenylalanine, the CDR3 comprises 19 residues. The read is trimmed to its CDR3 DNA, 57 bases read in frame from base 1. Libraries were made using 5' RACE. TCRdb lists the instrument as Illumina HiSeq 2500. A second PCR of 7 to 11 cycles was performed with a sample-barcoded 5' primer and a J-beta primer mix. A template-switch 5' adaptor carrying 12 random nucleotides introduced a unique molecular identifier onto each TCR beta cDNA molecule. At least 2.5 million CDR3-containing paired-end reads were obtained from each sample. The Mint cDNA synthesis kit, primed by a TRBC-specific oligonucleotide, was used to synthesize first-strand cDNA from all RNA. After uracil-DNA glycosylase treatment, a first 18-cycle PCR used universal primers M1SS and BC2_uni_R on all cDNA. Processing in the source paper ran as follows. Normalization of each sample was performed by random selection of 1 million high-quality reads, each carrying a distinct molecular identifier. Instead of being binned into consensus sequences, reads that shared molecular identifiers were thrown out. MiTCR, with a Q25 quality threshold and the strictest error-elimination algorithm, was used for CDR3 identification, clonotype clustering and error correction. Lower-bound total TCR beta diversity was estimated with a nonparametric unseen species model using Euler transformation. TCRdb reran the public reads through fastp at Q25 and MiXCR, keeping productive beta chains. Each record represents a unique CDR3 protein, reported with the most common genes and DNA among its rows. TCRdb's processing, not the study's, gives the V and J calls here. Here the sample has about 1.6 million distinct CDR3 sequences; around 35% occur a single time. The top ten constitute about 11% of the sample.

The sample was blood. This chain is built from TRBV9 and TRBJ2-2; 9 bases in the middle match TRBD2. The source of this sequence is a woman in her 30s in good health. The CDR3 has the sequence CASSAVFGAGGPHTGELFF. The nucleotides read TGTGCCAGCAGCGCTGTCTTTGGAGCGGGGGGTCCGCACACCGGGGAGCTGTTTTTT. With the rest looked up from the reference TRBV9 and TRBJ2-2 genes rather than sequenced, the full variable domain is DSGVTQTPKHLITATGQRVTLRCSPRSGDLSVYWYQQSLDQGLQFLIQYYNGEERAKGNILERFSAQQFPDLHSELNLSSLELGDSALYFCASSAVFGAGGPHTGELFFGEGSRLTVL.